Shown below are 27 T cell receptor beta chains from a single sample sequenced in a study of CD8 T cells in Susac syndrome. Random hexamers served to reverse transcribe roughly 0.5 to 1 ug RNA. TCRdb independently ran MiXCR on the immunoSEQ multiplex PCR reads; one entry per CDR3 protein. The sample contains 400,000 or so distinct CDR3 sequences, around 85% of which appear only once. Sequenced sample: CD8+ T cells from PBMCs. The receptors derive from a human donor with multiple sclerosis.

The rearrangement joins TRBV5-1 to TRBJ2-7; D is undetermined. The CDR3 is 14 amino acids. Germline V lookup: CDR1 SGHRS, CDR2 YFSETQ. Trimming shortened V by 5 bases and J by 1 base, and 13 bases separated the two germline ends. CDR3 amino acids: CASRPPTESYEQYF. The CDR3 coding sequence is TGCGCCAGCAGGCCGCCGACGGAGTCCTACGAGCAGTACTTC.

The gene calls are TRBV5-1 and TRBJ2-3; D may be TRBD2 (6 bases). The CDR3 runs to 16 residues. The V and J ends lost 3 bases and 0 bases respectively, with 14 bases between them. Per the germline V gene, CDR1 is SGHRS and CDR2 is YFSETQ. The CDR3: CASSSGPGLSTDTQYF. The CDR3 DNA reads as TGCGCCAGCAGCTCCGGACCGGGACTCAGCACAGATACGCAGTATTTT.

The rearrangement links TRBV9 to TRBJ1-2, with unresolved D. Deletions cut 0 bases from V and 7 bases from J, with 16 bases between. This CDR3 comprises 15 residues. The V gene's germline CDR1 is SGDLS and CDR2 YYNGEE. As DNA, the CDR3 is TGTGCCAGCAGCGTAGCCCTCGAACACTATGGTGGCTACACCTTC. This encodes CASSVALEHYGGYTF.

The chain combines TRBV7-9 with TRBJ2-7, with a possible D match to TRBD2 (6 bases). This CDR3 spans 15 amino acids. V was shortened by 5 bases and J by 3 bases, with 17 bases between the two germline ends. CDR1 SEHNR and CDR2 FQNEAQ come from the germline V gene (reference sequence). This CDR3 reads CASSPTSGQVYEQYF. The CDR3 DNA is TGTGCCAGCAGCCCCACCAGCGGGCAGGTCTACGAGCAGTACTTC. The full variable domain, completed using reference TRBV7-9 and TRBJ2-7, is DTGVSQNPRHKITKRGQNVTFRCDPISEHNRLYWYRQTLGQGPEFLTYFQNEAQLEKSRLLSDRFSAERPKGSFSTLEIQRTEQGDSAMYLCASSPTSGQVYEQYFGPGTRLTVT.

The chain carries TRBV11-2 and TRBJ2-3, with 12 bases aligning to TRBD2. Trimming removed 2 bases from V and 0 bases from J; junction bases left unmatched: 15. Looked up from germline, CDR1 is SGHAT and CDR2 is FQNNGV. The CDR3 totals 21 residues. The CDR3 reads CASSLREFGLAGPTSTDTQYF. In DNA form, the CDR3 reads TGTGCCAGCAGCTTAAGGGAATTCGGACTAGCGGGACCTACTAGCACAGATACGCAGTATTTT.

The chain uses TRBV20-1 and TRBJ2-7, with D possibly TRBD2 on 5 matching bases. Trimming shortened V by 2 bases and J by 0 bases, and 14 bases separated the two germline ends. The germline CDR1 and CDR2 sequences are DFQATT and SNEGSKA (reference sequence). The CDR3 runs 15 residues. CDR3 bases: TGCAGTGCTAGACCCTCCCGGGGTCTCTCCTACGAGCAGTACTTC. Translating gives CSARPSRGLSYEQYF.

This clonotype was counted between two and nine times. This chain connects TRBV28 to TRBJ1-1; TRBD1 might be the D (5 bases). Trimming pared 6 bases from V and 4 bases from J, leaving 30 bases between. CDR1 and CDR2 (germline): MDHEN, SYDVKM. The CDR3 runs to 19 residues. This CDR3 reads CASSLRFSGPPTRGTEAFF. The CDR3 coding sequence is TGTGCCAGCAGCCTCCGCTTTTCGGGACCCCCGACGAGGGGCACTGAAGCTTTCTTT.

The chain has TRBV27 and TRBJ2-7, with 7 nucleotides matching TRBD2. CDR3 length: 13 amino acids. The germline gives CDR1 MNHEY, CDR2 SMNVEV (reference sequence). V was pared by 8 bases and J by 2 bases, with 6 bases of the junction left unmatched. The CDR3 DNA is TGTGCCAGCGGGGGAGGGCCCGCCTACGAGCAGTACTTC. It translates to CASGGGPAYEQYF.

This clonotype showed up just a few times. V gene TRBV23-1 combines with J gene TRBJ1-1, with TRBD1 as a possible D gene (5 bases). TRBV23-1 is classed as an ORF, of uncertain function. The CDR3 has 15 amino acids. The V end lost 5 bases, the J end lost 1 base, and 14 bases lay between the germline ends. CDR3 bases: TGCGCCAGCAGTTTAGAGGTCCAGGGGAACACTGAAGCTTTCTTT. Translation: CASSLEVQGNTEAFF.

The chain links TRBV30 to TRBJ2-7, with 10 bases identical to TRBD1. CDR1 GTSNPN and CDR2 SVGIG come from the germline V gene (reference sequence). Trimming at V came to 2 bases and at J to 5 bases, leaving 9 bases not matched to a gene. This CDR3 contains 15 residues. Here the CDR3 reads CAWSTPGTGDHEQYF. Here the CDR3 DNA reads TGTGCCTGGAGTACCCCCGGGACAGGGGACCACGAGCAGTACTTC.

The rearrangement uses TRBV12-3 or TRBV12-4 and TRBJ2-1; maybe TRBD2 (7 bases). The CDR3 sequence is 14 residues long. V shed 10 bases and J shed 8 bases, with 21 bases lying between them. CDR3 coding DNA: TGTGCCACCAAGGAGGGGGAGGGACCGGATGAGCAGTTCTTC. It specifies CATKEGEGPDEQFF.

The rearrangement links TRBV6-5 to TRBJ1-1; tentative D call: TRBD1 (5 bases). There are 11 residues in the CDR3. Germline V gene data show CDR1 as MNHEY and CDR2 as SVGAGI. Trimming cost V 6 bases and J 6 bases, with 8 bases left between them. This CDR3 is CASRAGPEAFF. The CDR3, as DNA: TGTGCCAGCAGGGCAGGGCCTGAAGCTTTCTTT.

As DNA, the CDR3 is TGCGCCAGCAGCCAAGAAGGGGCTATGTCCGGGACAGGGAAAAGGCTCGAGCAGTACTTC. Translated: CASSQEGAMSGTGKRLEQYF. This chain uses TRBV4-1 with TRBJ2-7, with 9 bases aligning to TRBD1. V lost 0 bases, J lost 6 bases, and 21 bases stayed unmatched. Germline CDR1 and CDR2: MGHRA and YSYEKL. CDR3 size: 20 residues.

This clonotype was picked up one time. The CDR3 region has the DNA TGTGCCAGCAGTTACTTAACAGGGGAGGAAGCTTTCTTT. Encoded protein: CASSYLTGEEAFF. The rearrangement uses TRBV6-5 and TRBJ1-1; 7 bases fit TRBD1. Looked up from germline, CDR1 is MNHEY and CDR2 is SVGAGI. Trimming took 1 base from V and 8 from J; bases not matched to a gene: 4. This CDR3 is 13 amino acids long.

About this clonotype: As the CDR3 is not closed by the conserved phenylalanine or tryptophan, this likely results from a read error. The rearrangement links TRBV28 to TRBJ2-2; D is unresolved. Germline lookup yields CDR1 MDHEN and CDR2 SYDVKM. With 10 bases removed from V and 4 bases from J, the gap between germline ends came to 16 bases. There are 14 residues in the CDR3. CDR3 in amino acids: CATCSVTCTGELFS. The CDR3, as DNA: TGTGCCACCTGTTCCGTGACATGCACCGGGGAGCTGTTTTCT.

CDR3 bases: TGTGCCAGCAGTTTAGGGTTTGGCAGATTCTACGAGCAGTACTTC. Its protein product is CASSLGFGRFYEQYF. This chain joins TRBV27 and TRBJ2-7; D call uncertain. V lost 2 bases, J lost 3 bases, and 14 bases lay in between. The CDR3 extends over 15 amino acids. Germline V CDR1 and CDR2: MNHEY, SMNVEV (reference sequence).

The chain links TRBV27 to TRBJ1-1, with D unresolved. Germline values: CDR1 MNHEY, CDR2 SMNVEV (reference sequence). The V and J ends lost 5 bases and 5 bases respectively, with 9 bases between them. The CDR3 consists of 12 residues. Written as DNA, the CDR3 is TGTGCCAGCAGTCCAGATCTAACTGAAGCTTTCTTT. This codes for CASSPDLTEAFF.

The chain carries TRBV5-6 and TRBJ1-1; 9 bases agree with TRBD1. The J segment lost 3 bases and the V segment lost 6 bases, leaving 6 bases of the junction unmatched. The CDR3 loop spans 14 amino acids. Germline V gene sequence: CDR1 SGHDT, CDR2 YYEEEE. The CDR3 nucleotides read TGTGCCAGCACCCCACAGGGGGCTGACACTGAAGCTTTCTTT. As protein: CASTPQGADTEAFF. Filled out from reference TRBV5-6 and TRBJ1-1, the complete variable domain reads DAGVTQSPTHLIKTRGQQVTLRCSPKSGHDTVSWYQQALGQGPQFIFQYYEEEERQRGNFPDRFSGHQFPNYSSELNVNALLLGDSALYLCASTPQGADTEAFFGQGTRLTVV.

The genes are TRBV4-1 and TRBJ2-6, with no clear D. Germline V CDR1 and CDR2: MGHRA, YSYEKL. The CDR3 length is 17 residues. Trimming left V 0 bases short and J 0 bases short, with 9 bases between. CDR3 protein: CASSQEVGHSGANVLTF. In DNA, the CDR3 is TGCGCCAGCAGCCAAGAAGTAGGCCACTCTGGGGCCAACGTCCTGACTTTC.

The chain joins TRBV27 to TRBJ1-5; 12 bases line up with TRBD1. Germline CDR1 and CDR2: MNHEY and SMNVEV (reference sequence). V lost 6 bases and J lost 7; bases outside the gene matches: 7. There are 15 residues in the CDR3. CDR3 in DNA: TGTGCCAGCAGCTTGGGGACAGGGGGCCGGCAGCCCCAGCATTTT. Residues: CASSLGTGGRQPQHF.

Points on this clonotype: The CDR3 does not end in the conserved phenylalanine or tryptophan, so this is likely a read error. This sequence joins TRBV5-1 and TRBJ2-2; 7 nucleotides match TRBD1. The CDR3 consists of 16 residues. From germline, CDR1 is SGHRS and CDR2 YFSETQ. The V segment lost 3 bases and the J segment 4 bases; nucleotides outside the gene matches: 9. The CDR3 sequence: CASSSDRAAPTGELFS. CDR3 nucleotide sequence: TGCGCCAGCAGCTCCGACAGGGCAGCACCCACCGGGGAGCTGTTTTCT.

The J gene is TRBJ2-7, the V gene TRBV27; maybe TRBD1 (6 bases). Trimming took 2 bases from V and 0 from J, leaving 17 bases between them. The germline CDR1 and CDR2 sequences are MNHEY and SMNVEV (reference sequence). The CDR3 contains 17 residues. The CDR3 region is CASSLGPAGVHSYEQYF. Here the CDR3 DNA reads TGTGCCAGCAGTTTAGGCCCAGCAGGGGTACACTCCTACGAGCAGTACTTC.

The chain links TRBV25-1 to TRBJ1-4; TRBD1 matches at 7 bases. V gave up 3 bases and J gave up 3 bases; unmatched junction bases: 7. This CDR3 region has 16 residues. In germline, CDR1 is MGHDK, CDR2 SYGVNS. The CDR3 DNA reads TGTGCCAGCAGTGATAGGGGGCGCGTAGCTAATGAAAAACTGTTTTTT. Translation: CASSDRGRVANEKLFF.

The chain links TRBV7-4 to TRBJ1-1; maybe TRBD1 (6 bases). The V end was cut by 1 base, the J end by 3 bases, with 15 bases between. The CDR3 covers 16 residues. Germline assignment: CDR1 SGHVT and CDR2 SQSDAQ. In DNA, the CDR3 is TGTGCCAGCAGCTTAGAGGGGGGGAGTTTAGACACTGAAGCTTTCTTT. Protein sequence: CASSLEGGSLDTEAFF.

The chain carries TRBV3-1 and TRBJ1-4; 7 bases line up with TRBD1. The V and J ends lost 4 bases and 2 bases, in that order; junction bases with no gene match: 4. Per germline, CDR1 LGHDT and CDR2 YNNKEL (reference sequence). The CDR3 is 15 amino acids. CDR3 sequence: CASSPRTGTNEKLFF. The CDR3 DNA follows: TGTGCCAGCAGCCCCCGGACAGGCACTAATGAAAAACTGTTTTTT.

The CDR3 DNA reads TGTGCCAGTAGTACCAGCCCTTTCACAGGGGGAGCGGATGGCTACACCTTC. It is translated as CASSTSPFTGGADGYTF. The chain employs TRBV19 and TRBJ1-2, with 8 bases matching TRBD1. The CDR3 consists of 17 residues. V dropped 4 bases and J dropped 6; count of bases not matched to a gene: 16. The V gene's germline CDR1 is LNHDA and CDR2 SQIVND (reference sequence).

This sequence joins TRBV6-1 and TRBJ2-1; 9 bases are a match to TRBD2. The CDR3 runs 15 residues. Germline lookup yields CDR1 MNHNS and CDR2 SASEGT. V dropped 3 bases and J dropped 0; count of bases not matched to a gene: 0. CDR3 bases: TGTGCCAGCAGTGATAGCGGGAGCTCCTACAATGAGCAGTTCTTC. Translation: CASSDSGSSYNEQFF.